The following is a T cell receptor beta chain sequence with its context. Its antigen is not known. This record comes from a study of vaccination and CD4 T cells after COVID-19. Study-level findings and limits: Sampling was limited to relatively few convalescent patients, with no early post-infection timepoints studied.

An Oncomine TCR Beta short-read assay was used to sequence the DNA from cultured CD4+ T cells. TCRdb used MiXCR to reprocess the PCR reads, holding one entry per CDR3 protein. The sample carries approximately 16,000 distinct CDR3 sequences, less than 70% recorded once. This CDR3 comprises 17 residues. V trimming: 7 bases; J trimming: 7 bases; junction bases outside the gene matches: 19. Germline CDR1 reads SNHLY; CDR2 reads FYNNEI. Noted treatment: roughly 11-day PBMC culture with coronavirus spike peptide pools or control peptides (ViraFEST assay). At both days 3 and 7, half the medium was replaced with fresh IL-2 medium.

The sequenced sample was CD4+ T cells from blood, cultured in vitro. This chain links TRBV2 with TRBJ1-2; 9 bases align to TRBD1. The receptor comes from a human donor who had recovered from COVID-19. This CDR3 is CASTLIRTGARLGGYTF. DNA for the CDR3: TGTGCCAGCACTCTGATAAGGACAGGGGCCCGTCTGGGTGGCTACACCTTC.